This T cell receptor beta chain was profiled in a study of shared clonotypes between healthy human individuals (dated by TCRdb to the early 2020s). In the study overall: Three men and a couple of women, aged 18 to 49 years, made up the cohort. Each donor's leukapheresis produced roughly between roughly 0.94 and 9.5 billion PBMCs. For each donor, CD4 naive and CD4 memory were each run on three plates, CD8 naive on two plates, and CD8 memory on one plate. The study deeply sequenced blood TCR repertoires of five healthy adults to estimate repertoire size and the extent of clonotype sharing between individuals. To increase sequencing depth and limit assay-specific biases, TCR repertoire library preparation and sequencing were carried out by different laboratories using diverse techniques.

General findings and caveats noted by the study authors: Even with the large sequencing depth, rarefaction of the sorted-subset datasets indicated that sequencing was incomplete. Estimated clonotype richness was generally larger for naive than for memory subsets. Compared with non-shared clonotypes, clonotypes shared by all four sorted-subset donors had higher generation probabilities. Pairwise subsampling led to the expectation that sequencing depth would affect the degree of clonotype sharing among donors. Sampling was restricted to blood, and TCR repertoires in tissue are likely to differ from TCR repertoires in blood. About 5% of naive CD4, roughly 3.6% of naive CD8, 2% to 2.5% of memory CD4, and about 0.4% of memory CD8 clonotypes were shared across a few donors. The small number of donors limited the genetic and exposure-history diversity represented.

As for this clone: Its binding antigen is unknown. Qualities for individual bases were not recorded, and no much larger clone is one base off.

Healthy HIV-negative adults with no recently reported acute infections or vaccinations were included as donors. Only Caucasian adults living in Nashville, Tennessee, USA were represented among the donors. CD4+ T cells were enriched through magnetic negative selection, after which naive cells were positively selected on CD45RA and the remaining negative fraction served as the memory subset. After blood collection by leukapheresis, PBMCs were isolated using Ficoll-Histopaque density gradient centrifugation and then cryopreserved in the vapor phase of liquid nitrogen. Analytical flow cytometry was used to check the purity and quantity of every magnetically sorted T cell population. Genomic DNA was isolated from each sorted fraction and quantified by UV absorbance on a Nanodrop 2000c. Using the deep immunoSEQ assay, multiplex PCR amplified TCR CDR3 regions from genomic DNA. Extracted genomic DNA from each cell subset was spread evenly across all wells of several immunoSEQ 96-well plates, with each plate serving as a replicate. Each replicate PCR for sorted subsets received roughly 0.2 ug genomic DNA, equal to some 32,000 T cell genomes. The purified libraries were quantified using a Qubit 3.0 fluorometer, sized with a Bioanalyzer 2100, and then quantified again using the KAPA Library Quantification kit. Every immunoSEQ 96-well plate was sequenced on a dedicated single-read 150-cycle Illumina NextSeq 550 flow cell. In the authors' own workflow: The immunoSEQ output contained only junctional sequences without quality scores, so filtering could not match that applied to full-length reads. Sequences were annotated with PyIR, a Python wrapper for IgBLAST v1.9, and V/J genes and CDR3 were assigned using IMGT germline references. Reads were filtered out if the reads had weak V/J assignments (E-value above 1e-6), no CDR3, stop codons, out-of-frame junctions, or ambiguous translated residues. V3J clonotypes were defined as sequences sharing the same inferred V gene, J gene, and CDR3 amino acid sequence. To compute the percentage overlap between repertoires, the number of shared unique clonotypes was divided by the size of the smaller repertoire. Richness of each repertoire was evaluated using RTK rarefaction, the Chao1 estimator, and Recon v2.1 estimates of unobserved clonotypes. OLGA was used to compute generation probabilities for all TCRbeta clonotypes that the gDNA method yielded from a handful of donors. Entries here come from immuneACCESS through TCRdb and include only in-frame sequences with V and J called. Some clones fail to appear in such tables; in the studies checked, an unresolved V gene covers under half of the shortfall, and the cause of the remainder is unknown. The V and J calls and clone size come from that table; D and trimming were worked out from the DNA. This sample has roughly 700,000 clones in its table, and around 74% of those were observed once. Approximately 1.7% of the sample is held by the ten biggest clonotypes.

The trim is 4 bases for V and 4 bases for J, with a gap of 9 bases between the germline ends. Taken from the germline V gene, the CDR1 and CDR2 loops are SQVTM and ANQGSEA. The CDR3 contains 12 residues, cysteine and phenylalanine counted. The retained sequence is limited to the CDR3, 36 bases, with the frame set at the first base. The sequencing input was memory CD4+ T cells sorted from blood. The label giving this sample's cell subset or site can be read as: CD45RA-negative fraction. Recombination connected TRBV29-1 to TRBJ2-3, with no reliable assignment of the D segment. The source of this sequence is a woman aged 25 to 39 in good health. The sequenced DNA: TGCAGCGTTGGTGGACCGCCAGATACGCAGTATTTT. Translated, it reads CSVGGPPDTQYF.